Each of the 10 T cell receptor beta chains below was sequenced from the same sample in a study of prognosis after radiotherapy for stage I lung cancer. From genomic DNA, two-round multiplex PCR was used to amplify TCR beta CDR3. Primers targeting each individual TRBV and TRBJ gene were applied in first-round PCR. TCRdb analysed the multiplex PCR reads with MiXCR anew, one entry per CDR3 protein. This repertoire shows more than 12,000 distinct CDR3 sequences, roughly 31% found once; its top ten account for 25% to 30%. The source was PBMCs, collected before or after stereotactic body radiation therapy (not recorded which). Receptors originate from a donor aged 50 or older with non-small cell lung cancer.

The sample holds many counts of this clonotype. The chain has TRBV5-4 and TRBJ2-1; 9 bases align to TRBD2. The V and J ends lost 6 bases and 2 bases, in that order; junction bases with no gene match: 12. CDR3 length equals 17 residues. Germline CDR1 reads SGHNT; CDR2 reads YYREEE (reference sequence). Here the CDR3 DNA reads TGTGCCAGCACCCTAAAGCGGCTAGCGGGAACCTACAATGAGCAGTTCTTC. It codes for CASTLKRLAGTYNEQFF. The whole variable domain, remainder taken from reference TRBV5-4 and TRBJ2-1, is ETGVTQSPTHLIKTRGQQVTLRCSSQSGHNTVSWYQQALGQGPQFIFQYYREEENGRGNFPPRFSGLQFPNYSSELNVNALELDDSALYLCASTLKRLAGTYNEQFFGPGTRLTVL.

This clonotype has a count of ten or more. The CDR3 protein is CASSEGQGYSPLHF. CDR3 DNA sequence: TGCGCCAGCAGTGAGGGCCAGGGGTATTCACCCCTCCACTTT. The genes are TRBV10-2 and TRBJ1-6, with a weak D call TRBD1 (6 bases). V dropped 2 bases and J dropped 8 bases, with 10 bases sitting between them. CDR1 and CDR2 from the germline V gene are WSHSY and SAAADI. The CDR3 covers 14 residues.

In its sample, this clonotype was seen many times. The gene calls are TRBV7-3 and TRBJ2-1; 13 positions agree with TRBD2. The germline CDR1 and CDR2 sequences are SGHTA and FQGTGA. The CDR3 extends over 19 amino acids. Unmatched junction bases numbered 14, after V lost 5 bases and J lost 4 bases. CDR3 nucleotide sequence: TGTGCCAGCAGCCGTCTAACTGGACTAGCGGGAGAAAGGTACAATGAGCAGTTCTTC. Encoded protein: CASSRLTGLAGERYNEQFF.

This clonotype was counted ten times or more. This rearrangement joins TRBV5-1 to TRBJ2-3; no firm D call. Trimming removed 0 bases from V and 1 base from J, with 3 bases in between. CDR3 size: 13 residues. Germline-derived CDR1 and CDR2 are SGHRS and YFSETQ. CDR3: CASSLEGTDTQYF. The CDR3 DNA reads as TGCGCCAGCAGCTTGGAAGGCACAGATACGCAGTATTTT.

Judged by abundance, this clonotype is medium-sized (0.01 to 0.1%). In DNA form, the CDR3 reads TGTGCCAGCAGTTCAACGGGAGGGCCCCCGAACACCGGGGAGCTGTTTTTT. This gives the protein CASSSTGGPPNTGELFF. The genes are TRBV28 and TRBJ2-2; 8 nucleotides line up with TRBD2. The CDR3 contains 17 residues. In germline, CDR1 is MDHEN, CDR2 SYDVKM. V dropped 4 bases and J dropped 0; count of bases not matched to a gene: 7.

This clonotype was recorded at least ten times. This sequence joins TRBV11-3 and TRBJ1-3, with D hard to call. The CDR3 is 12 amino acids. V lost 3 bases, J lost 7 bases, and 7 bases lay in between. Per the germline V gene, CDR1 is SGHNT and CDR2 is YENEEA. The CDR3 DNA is TGTGCCAGCAGCTTGGGCGGGAACACCATATATTTT. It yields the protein CASSLGGNTIYF.

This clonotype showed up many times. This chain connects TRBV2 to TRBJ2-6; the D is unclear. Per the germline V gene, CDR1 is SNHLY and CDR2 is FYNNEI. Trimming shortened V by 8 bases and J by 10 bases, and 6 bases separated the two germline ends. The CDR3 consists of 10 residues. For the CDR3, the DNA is TGTGCCAGCGGTGGGAACGTCCTGACTTTC. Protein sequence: CASGGNVLTF.

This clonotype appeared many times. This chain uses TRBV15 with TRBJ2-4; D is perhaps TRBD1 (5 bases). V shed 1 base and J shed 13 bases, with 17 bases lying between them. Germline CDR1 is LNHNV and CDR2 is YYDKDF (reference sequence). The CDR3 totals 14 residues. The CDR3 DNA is TGTGCCACCAGCAGAGCCTCTAGGGGAAGCCTGCAGTACTTC. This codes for CATSRASRGSLQYF. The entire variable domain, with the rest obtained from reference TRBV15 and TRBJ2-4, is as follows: DAMVIQNPRYQVTQFGKPVTLSCSQTLNHNVMYWYQQKSSQAPKLLFHYYDKDFNNEADTPDNFQSRRPNTSFCFLDIRSPGLGDTAMYLCATSRASRGSLQYFGAGTRLSVL.

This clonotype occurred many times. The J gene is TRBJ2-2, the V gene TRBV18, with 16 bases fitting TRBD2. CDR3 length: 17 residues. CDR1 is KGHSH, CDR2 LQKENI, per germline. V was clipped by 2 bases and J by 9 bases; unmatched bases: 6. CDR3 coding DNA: TGTGCCAGCTCACCAGGGACTAGCGGGAGGGCCATCCGGGAGCTGTTTTTT. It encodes CASSPGTSGRAIRELFF.

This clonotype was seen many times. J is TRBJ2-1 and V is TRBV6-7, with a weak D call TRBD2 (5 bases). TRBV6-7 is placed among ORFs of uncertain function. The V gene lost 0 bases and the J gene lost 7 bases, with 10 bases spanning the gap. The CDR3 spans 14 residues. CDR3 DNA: TGTGCCAGCAGTTACTCGCCGGAGCGGAATGAGCAGTTCTTC. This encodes CASSYSPERNEQFF.